Following are 28 T cell receptor beta chains from one sample sequenced in a study of blood T cell repertoires in COVID-19. The data were produced by immunoSEQ multiplex PCR, yet TCRdb's version contains in-frame clones alone and is incomplete. This sample yields more than 300,000 clones, of which about 85% are seen a single time; 5.5% to 6% belongs to the top ten. The sequencing input was PBMCs or T cells enriched from blood (not recorded which). These receptors all stem from a woman aged 25 to 45 who had recovered from COVID-19.

The gene calls are TRBV7-2 and TRBJ1-2, with D unresolved. The CDR3 runs 15 residues. Germline V CDR1 and CDR2: SGHTA, FQGNSA. V was pared by 0 bases and J by 0 bases, with 8 bases between. The CDR3 reads CASSLARNPNYGYTF. CDR3 nucleotide sequence: TGTGCCAGCAGCTTAGCCAGGAACCCTAACTATGGCTACACCTTC.

V gene TRBV5-1 combines with J gene TRBJ1-1, with D maybe TRBD1 (5 bases). With 1 base removed from V and 5 bases from J, the gap between germline ends came to 12 bases. Germline CDR1 is SGHRS and CDR2 is YFSETQ. This CDR3 has 14 residues. CDR3 coding DNA: TGCGCCAGCAGCTTGCCCTGGGGGGGAACTGAAGCTTTCTTT. Protein: CASSLPWGGTEAFF.

The V gene is TRBV4-1, the J gene TRBJ2-4, with TRBD2 matching over 12 bases. V was clipped by 0 bases and J by 1 base; unmatched bases: 13. This CDR3 contains 21 residues. CDR1 is MGHRA, CDR2 YSYEKL, per germline. CDR3: CASSQDGGGLAGPLAKNIQYF. CDR3 DNA sequence: TGCGCCAGCAGCCAAGATGGGGGCGGACTAGCGGGACCATTGGCCAAAAACATTCAGTACTTC.

The J gene is TRBJ1-1, the V gene TRBV2, with TRBD1 matching over 7 bases. This CDR3 spans 15 amino acids. Losses at the gene ends were 6 bases for V and 1 base for J; bases not matched to a gene: 8. CDR1 and CDR2 from the germline V gene are SNHLY and FYNNEI. In DNA, the CDR3 is TGTGCCAGCAGGGGGGACAGTGGAGGGAACACTGAAGCTTTCTTT. Its protein product is CASRGDSGGNTEAFF.

V gene TRBV3-1 (or the pseudogene TRBV3-2) combines with J gene TRBJ1-1; a weak D match, TRBD1 (5 bases). This CDR3 has 16 amino acids. V dropped 0 bases and J dropped 0 bases, with 11 bases sitting between them. Germline V gene lookup returns CDR1 LGHDT and CDR2 YNNKEL (reference sequence). Written as DNA, the CDR3 is TGTGCCAGCAGCCAAGATTGCGGGGCTGTGAACACTGAAGCTTTCTTT. This sequence encodes CASSQDCGAVNTEAFF.

The rearrangement joins TRBV18 to TRBJ1-2, with unresolved D. Germline values: CDR1 KGHSH, CDR2 LQKENI. V lost 3 bases, J lost 0 bases, and 8 bases lay in between. CDR3 size: 14 residues. The CDR3 loop is CASSPSGANYGYTF. DNA of the CDR3: TGTGCCAGCTCACCTTCGGGAGCTAACTATGGCTACACCTTC.

The chain is built from TRBV13 and TRBJ1-6, with a weak D call TRBD1 (5 bases). Looked up from germline, CDR1 is PRHDT and CDR2 is FYEKMQ (reference sequence). The length of the CDR3 is 19 residues. With 5 bases removed from V and 0 bases from J, the gap between germline ends came to 20 bases. In DNA, the CDR3 is TGTGCCAGCAGCGCCCTAGACAGAACCTTTAGCTCCTATAATTCACCCCTCCACTTT. It yields the protein CASSALDRTFSSYNSPLHF. Full variable domain (missing parts from reference TRBV13 and TRBJ1-6): AAGVIQSPRHLIKEKRETATLKCYPIPRHDTVYWYQQGPGQDPQFLISFYEKMQSDKGSIPDRFSAQQFSDYHSELNMSSLELGDSALYFCASSALDRTFSSYNSPLHFGNGTRLTVT.

The chain carries TRBV4-3 and TRBJ1-1; D is unclear. Germline CDR1 LGHNA, CDR2 YSLEER. The CDR3 extends over 14 amino acids. The V end lost 2 bases, the J end lost 3 bases, and 10 bases lay between the germline ends. In nucleotides, the CDR3 is TGCGCCAGCAGCCAACGGCTCGGGGACACTGAAGCTTTCTTT. Translation gives CASSQRLGDTEAFF.

The chain is built from TRBV4-2 and TRBJ2-5; D is uncertain. Germline V gene data show CDR1 as LGHNA and CDR2 as YNFKEQ. The CDR3 extends over 13 amino acids. V was trimmed by 0 bases and J by 3 bases, leaving 5 bases between them. The CDR3 here is CASSQDTEETQYF. CDR3 coding DNA: TGTGCCAGCAGCCAAGATACAGAAGAGACCCAGTACTTC.

This chain connects TRBV5-8 to TRBJ2-5, with TRBD1 as a possible D gene (5 bases). Trimming removed 0 bases from V and 5 bases from J, with 11 bases in between. Germline V CDR1 and CDR2: SGHTS, YDEGEE. The CDR3 contains 14 residues. CDR3 nucleotides: TGTGCCAGCAGCTTGGGGCAGCCAGGGGAGACCCAGTACTTC. Translation: CASSLGQPGETQYF.

The chain recombines TRBV6-5 with TRBJ2-1; TRBD1 matches at 11 bases. V shed 5 bases, J shed 7 bases, and the junction held 4 bases outside the gene matches. CDR1 MNHEY and CDR2 SVGAGI come from the germline V gene. The CDR3 loop spans 14 amino acids. The CDR3 coding sequence is TGTGCCAGCAGTATCGGGACAGGGGGTAATGAGCAGTTCTTC. This gives the protein CASSIGTGGNEQFF.

This rearrangement joins TRBV5-5 to TRBJ1-1; D may be TRBD1 (6 bases). CDR3 size: 15 residues. V lost 0 bases and J 6 bases, leaving 15 bases between the germline ends. Germline assignment: CDR1 SGHKS and CDR2 YYEKEE (reference sequence). CDR3 sequence (DNA): TGTGCCAGCAGCTTGGCCCGGACGGGGGGCGCTGAAGCTTTCTTT. Translated, it gives CASSLARTGGAEAFF. Full variable domain (outside the CDR3, taken from reference TRBV5-5 and TRBJ1-1): DAGVTQSPTHLIKTRGQQVTLRCSPISGHKSVSWYQQVLGQGPQFIFQYYEKEERGRGNFPDRFSARQFPNYSSELNVNALLLGDSALYLCASSLARTGGAEAFFGQGTRLTVV.

V and J are TRBV7-9 and TRBJ1-1; no firm D call. The CDR3 has 16 amino acids. Trimming left V 2 bases short and J 7 bases short, with 20 bases between. Germline V gene sequence: CDR1 SEHNR, CDR2 FQNEAQ (reference sequence). Here the CDR3 reads CASSLRGLRERGEAFF. CDR3 DNA: TGTGCCAGCAGCTTACGAGGATTACGCGAACGGGGTGAAGCTTTCTTT. Full variable domain (missing parts from reference TRBV7-9 and TRBJ1-1): DTGVSQNPRHKITKRGQNVTFRCDPISEHNRLYWYRQTLGQGPEFLTYFQNEAQLEKSRLLSDRFSAERPKGSFSTLEIQRTEQGDSAMYLCASSLRGLRERGEAFFGQGTRLTVV.

This clone was picked up a small number of times. The chain carries TRBV5-4 and TRBJ2-2, with 7 bases identical to TRBD1. V shed 2 bases, J shed 6 bases, and the junction held 7 bases outside the gene matches. The CDR3 runs to 15 residues. CDR1 SGHNT and CDR2 YYREEE come from the germline V gene (reference sequence). The CDR3 is CASSFGQALAGELFF. DNA of the CDR3: TGTGCCAGCAGCTTTGGACAGGCCCTTGCCGGGGAGCTGTTTTTT.

The chain carries TRBV12-5 and TRBJ1-1; no clear D. Trimming left V 6 bases short and J 1 base short, with 9 bases between. This CDR3 has 13 residues. CDR1 and CDR2 (germline): LGHNT, FRNRAP. In DNA form, the CDR3 reads TGTGCTAGTGGGCATACAGCGAACACTGAAGCTTTCTTT. As protein: CASGHTANTEAFF.

This chain links TRBV19 with TRBJ1-2, with unresolved D. V was clipped by 7 bases and J by 8 bases, with 8 bases between them. This CDR3 has 10 residues. Germline assignment: CDR1 LNHDA and CDR2 SQIVND (reference sequence). The CDR3 loop is CASKAGGYTF. The CDR3 nucleotides are TGTGCCAGTAAGGCGGGAGGCTACACCTTC.

This chain connects TRBV5-1 to TRBJ2-2; D gene unclear. Trimming took off 0 bases at V and 3 bases at J, with 12 bases between the two ends. The CDR3 extends over 16 amino acids. In germline, CDR1 is SGHRS, CDR2 YFSETQ. In DNA form, the CDR3 reads TGCGCCAGCAGCTTGGTGGCAAATCTGGACACCGGGGAGCTGTTTTTT. Protein: CASSLVANLDTGELFF.

The V gene is TRBV18, the J gene TRBJ2-5, with D possibly TRBD2 on 6 matching bases. The CDR3 covers 14 residues. Germline V lookup: CDR1 KGHSH, CDR2 LQKENI. Trimming removed 5 bases at V and 4 bases at J, with 14 bases between. CDR3 sequence (DNA): TGTGCCAGCTCAACCACGGTCGGGAGAGAGACCCAGTACTTC. Its translation is CASSTTVGRETQYF.

The CDR3 region has the DNA TGTGCCAGCAGTGAGGGGGTGGAGACCCAGTACTTC. Protein sequence: CASSEGVETQYF. This chain uses TRBV6-2 or TRBV6-3 with TRBJ2-5; possible D gene TRBD1, 6 bases. This CDR3 is 12 amino acids long. Germline V gene sequence: CDR1 MNHEY, CDR2 SVGEGT. V lost 5 bases and J 5 bases, leaving 9 bases between the germline ends.

The CDR3 region is CASSLAVDSGGYFATNEQFF. CDR3 DNA sequence: TGTGCCAGCAGCTTAGCTGTGGATAGCGGGGGATACTTTGCGACCAATGAGCAGTTCTTC. The gene calls are TRBV7-8 and TRBJ2-1; the match to TRBD2 covers 9 bases. The CDR3 loop spans 20 amino acids. V was pared by 0 bases and J by 6 bases, with 18 bases of the junction left unmatched. CDR1 and CDR2 from the germline V gene are SGHVS and FQNEAQ.

The chain employs TRBV7-2 and TRBJ2-2; tentatively, D is TRBD2 (6 bases). V lost 5 bases and J lost 6, with 19 bases in between. The CDR3 length is 16 residues. The germline gives CDR1 SGHTA, CDR2 FQGNSA. The CDR3 reads CASSTRAGRRPGELFF. Here the CDR3 DNA reads TGTGCCAGCAGCACCCGGGCGGGGCGACGACCCGGGGAGCTGTTTTTT.

The V call is TRBV30, the J call TRBJ2-3; D not resolved. Germline CDR1 GTSNPN, CDR2 SVGIG (reference sequence). CDR3 length: 14 amino acids. Trimming cost V 1 base and J 2 bases, with 10 bases left between them. The CDR3 bases are TGTGCCTGGAGTGCGAGGCTAACCACAGATACGCAGTATTTT. Translation gives CAWSARLTTDTQYF.

This chain links TRBV7-3 with TRBJ1-2, with TRBD1 as a possible D gene (5 bases). CDR3 length: 14 residues. Germline CDR1 is SGHTA and CDR2 is FQGTGA. V lost 2 bases, J lost 1 base, and 8 bases lay in between. The CDR3 coding sequence is TGTGCCAGCAGCTTAGGGGCCGGTAACTATGGCTACACCTTC. Amino acids: CASSLGAGNYGYTF.

This rearrangement joins TRBV7-8 to TRBJ1-5; 10 bases align to TRBD1. V dropped 2 bases and J dropped 7; count of bases not matched to a gene: 8. Germline assignment: CDR1 SGHVS and CDR2 FQNEAQ. CDR3 length: 16 residues. DNA of the CDR3: TGTGCCAGCAGCTTATCGACAGGGGGCCTTGGACAGCCCCAGCATTTT. This encodes CASSLSTGGLGQPQHF.

The J gene is TRBJ1-1, the V gene TRBV7-9; maybe TRBD1 (5 bases). Trimming removed 8 bases from V and 0 bases from J, with 16 bases in between. Germline V gene lookup returns CDR1 SEHNR and CDR2 FQNEAQ (reference sequence). This CDR3 is built from 15 residues. CDR3 loop: CASRYNGGLNTEAFF. CDR3 bases: TGTGCCAGCCGATACAATGGGGGGTTGAACACTGAAGCTTTCTTT.

The V gene is TRBV7-9, the J gene TRBJ2-2, with TRBD1 matching over 12 bases. Germline lookup yields CDR1 SEHNR and CDR2 FQNEAQ (reference sequence). J lost 6 bases, V lost 2 bases, and 7 bases had no gene match. The CDR3 consists of 17 residues. CDR3 sequence (DNA): TGTGCCAGCAGCTTATGGGGGACAGGGGGCGCGTCCGGGGAGCTGTTTTTT. Translation gives CASSLWGTGGASGELFF.

The chain recombines TRBV6-2 or TRBV6-3 with TRBJ1-1; D unresolved. Between the trimmed V and J ends, which lost 6 bases and 1 base, there was a span of 9 bases. The germline gives CDR1 MNHEY, CDR2 SVGEGT. This CDR3 spans 13 amino acids. CDR3 DNA sequence: TGTGCCAGCAGACCTACAGAGAACACTGAAGCTTTCTTT. Its protein is CASRPTENTEAFF.

The rearrangement joins TRBV2 to TRBJ2-5; D gene unclear. Germline CDR1 and CDR2: SNHLY and FYNNEI. This CDR3 comprises 14 residues. With 2 bases removed from V and 3 bases from J, the gap between germline ends came to 10 bases. This chain's CDR3 is CASSEPPLKETQYF. As DNA, the CDR3 is TGTGCCAGCAGTGAACCCCCACTGAAAGAGACCCAGTACTTC.